A selection of T cell receptor beta chains follows, all from one sample in a study of shared clonotypes between healthy human individuals. TCRdb's copy holds only in-frame clones and misses some; the assay was immunoSEQ multiplex PCR. The sample has over a million clones, roughly 96% seen once. Sequences were obtained from naive CD4+ T cells sorted from blood. The receptors come from a man aged 30-40 years in good health. The CDR3 runs from the conserved cysteine through the conserved F or W. A D gene is named only where the DNA matches it firmly. Size tells how often a clone was seen (once, few, many) or the class of an expanded clone, and some rows leave it out.

>TRBJ2-3|NA|NA|TRBV5-1
CASSLVGIGTDTQYF
TGCGCCAGCAGCTTGGTGGGGATTGGTACAGATACGCAGTATTTT
>TRBJ2-5|NA|NA|TRBV9
CASSVVWGETQYF
TGTGCCAGCAGCGTAGTGTGGGGGGAGACCCAGTACTTC
>TRBJ1-4|once|NA|TRBV2
CASSEGPGPLNEKLFF
TGTGCCAGCAGTGAAGGGCCGGGTCCACTAAATGAAAAACTGTTTTTT
>TRBJ2-5|NA|NA|TRBV14
CASSLLMGGEETQYF
TGTGCCAGCAGCCTTTTGATGGGGGGCGAGGAGACCCAGTACTTC
>TRBJ1-1|NA|NA|TRBV10-1
CASSESRANTEAFF
TGCGCCAGCAGTGAGTCGAGGGCGAACACTGAAGCTTTCTTT
>TRBJ2-3|NA|NA|TRBV6-1
CASGETNIGTDTQYF
TGTGCCAGCGGAGAGACAAATATAGGCACAGATACGCAGTATTTT
>TRBJ2-7|NA|TRBD2|TRBV28
CASSTPGTSGPYEQYF
TGTGCCAGCAGTACGCCCGGGACTAGCGGTCCCTACGAGCAGTACTTC
>TRBJ2-7|once|TRBD1|TRBV4-1
CASSQVQGARYEQYF
TGCGCCAGCAGCCAAGTACAGGGGGCTCGGTACGAGCAGTACTTC
>TRBJ1-5|NA|NA|TRBV27
CASRNEGNQPQHF
TGTGCCAGCAGGAACGAGGGGAATCAGCCCCAGCATTTT
>TRBJ1-2|NA|NA|TRBV20-1
CSASPSPGYTF
TGCAGTGCTAGTCCCAGTCCTGGCTACACCTTC
>TRBJ1-1|NA|TRBD1|TRBV10-3
CAISVRTGFNTEAFF
TGTGCCATCAGTGTCCGGACAGGGTTTAACACTGAAGCTTTCTTT
>TRBJ2-5|NA|NA|TRBV28
CASSLIQGQQETQYF
TGTGCCAGCAGTCTAATACAGGGCCAGCAAGAGACCCAGTACTTC
>TRBJ1-2|once|NA|TRBV19
CASLQTGLIYYGYTF
TGTGCCAGCCTACAGACAGGCCTGATTTACTATGGCTACACCTTC
>TRBJ2-7|NA|TRBD2|TRBV6-1
CASSPSGIYEQYF
TGTGCCAGCAGTCCTAGCGGGATCTACGAGCAGTACTTC
>TRBJ2-1|NA|TRBD2|TRBV6-5
CASSYSSGSSYNEQFF
TGTGCCAGCAGTTACTCGAGCGGGAGCTCCTACAATGAGCAGTTCTTC
>TRBJ1-1|NA|NA|TRBV25-1
CASSEGVMNTEAFF
TGTGCCAGCAGTGAGGGGGTAATGAACACTGAAGCTTTCTTT
>TRBJ2-2|NA|NA|TRBV4-1
CASSPRPPEGNTGELFF
TGCGCCAGCAGCCCCCGGCCCCCGGAAGGGAACACCGGGGAGCTGTTTTTT
>TRBJ2-7|NA|TRBD2|TRBV7-2
CASSVGLALTYEQYF
TGTGCCAGCAGCGTGGGACTAGCGTTAACCTACGAGCAGTACTTC
>TRBJ2-5|once|TRBD2|TRBV13
CASSSGHRRTSGTLQETQYF
TGTGCCAGCAGCTCCGGACATCGCCGGACTAGCGGGACGCTACAAGAGACCCAGTACTTC
>TRBJ2-7|NA|TRBD2|TRBV4-1
CASSQELTSGRLYEQYF
TGCGCCAGCAGCCAAGAGCTGACTAGCGGGAGATTGTACGAGCAGTACTTC
>TRBJ1-1|NA|TRBD1|TRBV7-6
CASSLGQGAEAFF
TGTGCCAGCAGCCTAGGACAGGGCGCTGAAGCTTTCTTT
>TRBJ2-3|NA|NA|TRBV5-5
CASSLALGPSTDTQYF
TGTGCCAGCAGCTTGGCCCTGGGGCCTAGCACAGATACGCAGTATTTT
>TRBJ2-4|NA|TRBD1|TRBV25-1
CASSALDRGRKNIQYF
TGTGCCAGCAGTGCCTTGGACAGGGGACGCAAAAACATTCAGTACTTC
>TRBJ2-1|NA|NA|TRBV15
CATSRDSPSEGLKNEQFF
TGTGCCACCAGCAGAGATTCCCCCTCAGAAGGTCTAAAAAATGAGCAGTTCTTC
>TRBJ1-4|once|TRBD1|TRBV7-8
CASSLGQGAGEKLFF
TGTGCCAGCAGCTTAGGCCAGGGGGCCGGTGAAAAACTGTTTTTT
>TRBJ1-4|NA|TRBD1|TRBV4-1
CASSQEWDRPRELFF
TGCGCCAGCAGCCAAGAATGGGACAGGCCTCGGGAACTGTTTTTT
>TRBJ2-3|NA|NA|TRBV7-6
CASSSRTGGRDTQYF
TGTGCCAGCAGCTCCCGGACAGGAGGGAGGGATACGCAGTATTTT
>TRBJ2-2|NA|TRBD2|TRBV7-2
CASSVLPGLAGGSTGELFF
TGTGCCAGCAGCGTCCTCCCGGGACTAGCGGGAGGTAGCACCGGGGAGCTGTTTTTT
>TRBJ1-1|NA|NA|TRBV5-1
CASSEQSMNTEAFF
TGCGCCAGCAGCGAACAGTCCATGAACACTGAAGCTTTCTTT
>TRBJ2-7|once|TRBD2|TRBV7-3
CASSLKPVGRTSGSYEQYF
TGTGCCAGCAGCTTAAAGCCAGTGGGGCGGACTAGCGGGAGCTACGAGCAGTACTTC
>TRBJ2-7|NA|NA|TRBV7-9
CASSPPTGTYEQYF
TGTGCCAGCAGCCCGCCGACAGGAACCTACGAGCAGTACTTC
>TRBJ2-7|NA|NA|TRBV30
CAWKSDSSYEQYF
TGTGCCTGGAAATCTGACAGCTCCTACGAGCAGTACTTC
>TRBJ2-1|NA|TRBD2|TRBV5-1
CASSLAAGGPREQFF
TGCGCCAGCAGCTTGGCCGCGGGAGGGCCTCGTGAGCAGTTCTTC
>TRBJ2-3|NA|NA|TRBV4-2
CASSQTDAHAADTQYF
TGTGCCAGCAGCCAAACCGACGCACACGCGGCAGATACGCAGTATTTT
>TRBJ2-5|NA|TRBD1|TRBV28
CASSFQGQGRETQYF
TGTGCCAGCAGTTTTCAGGGACAGGGCCGAGAGACCCAGTACTTC
>TRBJ1-1|NA|TRBD1|TRBV19
CASSIRGLRQGASAEAFF
TGTGCCAGTAGTATAAGGGGACTGAGACAGGGGGCTTCAGCTGAAGCTTTCTTT
>TRBJ2-2|NA|TRBD1|TRBV5-1
CASSLEPGTGGGGELFF
TGCGCCAGCAGCTTGGAACCAGGGACAGGGGGCGGCGGGGAGCTGTTTTTT
>TRBJ2-1|NA|NA|TRBV28
CASSTTRNNEQFF
TGTGCCAGCAGCACGACACGAAACAATGAGCAGTTCTTC
>TRBJ2-5|NA|NA|TRBV19
CASRRKETQYF
TGTGCCAGTAGAAGAAAAGAGACCCAGTACTTC
>TRBJ2-5|NA|NA|TRBV14
CASSQQPGNEETQYF
TGTGCCAGCAGCCAACAACCGGGCAACGAAGAGACCCAGTACTTC
>TRBJ2-2|NA|TRBD1|TRBV29-1
CSVLVTGGTGELFF
TGCAGCGTGCTAGTCACAGGGGGCACCGGGGAGCTGTTTTTT
>TRBJ2-5|NA|TRBD1|TRBV5-4
CASSLAKGARETQYF
TGTGCCAGCAGCTTGGCTAAGGGGGCGCGGGAGACCCAGTACTTC
>TRBJ1-5|NA|NA|TRBV7-9
CASSLASNQPQHF
TGTGCCAGCAGCTTAGCCAGCAATCAGCCCCAGCATTTT
>TRBJ2-4|NA|NA|TRBV27
CASSFWGAQAKNIQYF
TGTGCCAGCAGTTTTTGGGGAGCCCAAGCCAAAAACATTCAGTACTTC
>TRBJ2-5|NA|TRBD1|TRBV7-9
CASSLGGSWTGARETQYF
TGTGCCAGCAGCTTAGGGGGTAGTTGGACAGGGGCCAGGGAGACCCAGTACTTC
>TRBJ2-3|NA|NA|TRBV5-6
CASSLARTSTDTQYF
TGTGCCAGCAGCTTGGCCCGGACTAGCACAGATACGCAGTATTTT
>TRBJ2-1|NA|TRBD2|TRBV2
CASTQRAVAGGYEQFF
TGTGCCAGCACCCAAAGAGCGGTAGCGGGAGGCTATGAGCAGTTCTTC
>TRBJ2-1|NA|TRBD1|TRBV28
CASGGSPTGTGTIQQFF
TGTGCCAGCGGGGGTTCCCCGACCGGGACAGGGACTATTCAACAGTTCTTC
>TRBJ2-5|NA|TRBD2|TRBV5-1
CASVFAGGQETQYF
TGCGCCAGCGTGTTTGCGGGAGGGCAAGAGACCCAGTACTTC